This TCR beta chain was captured by sequencing in a study of blood T cell repertoires in COVID-19. Overall study: Samples came from the United States, Italy and Spain, spanning acute and convalescent COVID-19. The cDNA or gDNA used as material had been derived from T cells, B-cell-depleted T cells, or PBMCs.

In the original workflow: The assay estimated nucleated cells by amplifying reference gene primers. Assay: immunoSEQ multiplex PCR; the TCRdb copy retains only in-frame clones and omits some. V, J and clone size are taken as reported in that table, and D and trimming were inferred from the DNA itself. Of about 380,000 clones in the sample, around 90% are singletons; the top ten hold roughly 1.2%. The germline V and J ends were trimmed by 4 bases and 3 bases, with 12 bases remaining between them. The CDR3 length is 13 residues. CDR1 and CDR2 from the germline V gene are SQVTM and ANQGSEA. Individuals drawn from under 30 US areas were roughly 18 to 100 years old.

Specimen: PBMCs or T cells enriched from blood (not recorded which). This receptor was identified in a woman between 18 and 30 years old who had recovered from COVID-19. The rearrangement joins TRBV29-1 to TRBJ1-1; D remains unclear. The CDR3 nucleotides are TGCAGCGTTGCGATCGGCGGGGACACTGAAGCTTTCTTT. It codes for CSVAIGGDTEAFF. Drawing the rest from reference TRBV29-1 and TRBJ1-1, the complete variable domain is SAVISQKPSRDICQRGTSLTIQCQVDSQVTMMFWYRQQPGQSLTLIATANQGSEATYESGFVIDKFPISRPNLTFSTLTVSNMSPEDSSIYLCSVAIGGDTEAFFGQGTRLTVV.